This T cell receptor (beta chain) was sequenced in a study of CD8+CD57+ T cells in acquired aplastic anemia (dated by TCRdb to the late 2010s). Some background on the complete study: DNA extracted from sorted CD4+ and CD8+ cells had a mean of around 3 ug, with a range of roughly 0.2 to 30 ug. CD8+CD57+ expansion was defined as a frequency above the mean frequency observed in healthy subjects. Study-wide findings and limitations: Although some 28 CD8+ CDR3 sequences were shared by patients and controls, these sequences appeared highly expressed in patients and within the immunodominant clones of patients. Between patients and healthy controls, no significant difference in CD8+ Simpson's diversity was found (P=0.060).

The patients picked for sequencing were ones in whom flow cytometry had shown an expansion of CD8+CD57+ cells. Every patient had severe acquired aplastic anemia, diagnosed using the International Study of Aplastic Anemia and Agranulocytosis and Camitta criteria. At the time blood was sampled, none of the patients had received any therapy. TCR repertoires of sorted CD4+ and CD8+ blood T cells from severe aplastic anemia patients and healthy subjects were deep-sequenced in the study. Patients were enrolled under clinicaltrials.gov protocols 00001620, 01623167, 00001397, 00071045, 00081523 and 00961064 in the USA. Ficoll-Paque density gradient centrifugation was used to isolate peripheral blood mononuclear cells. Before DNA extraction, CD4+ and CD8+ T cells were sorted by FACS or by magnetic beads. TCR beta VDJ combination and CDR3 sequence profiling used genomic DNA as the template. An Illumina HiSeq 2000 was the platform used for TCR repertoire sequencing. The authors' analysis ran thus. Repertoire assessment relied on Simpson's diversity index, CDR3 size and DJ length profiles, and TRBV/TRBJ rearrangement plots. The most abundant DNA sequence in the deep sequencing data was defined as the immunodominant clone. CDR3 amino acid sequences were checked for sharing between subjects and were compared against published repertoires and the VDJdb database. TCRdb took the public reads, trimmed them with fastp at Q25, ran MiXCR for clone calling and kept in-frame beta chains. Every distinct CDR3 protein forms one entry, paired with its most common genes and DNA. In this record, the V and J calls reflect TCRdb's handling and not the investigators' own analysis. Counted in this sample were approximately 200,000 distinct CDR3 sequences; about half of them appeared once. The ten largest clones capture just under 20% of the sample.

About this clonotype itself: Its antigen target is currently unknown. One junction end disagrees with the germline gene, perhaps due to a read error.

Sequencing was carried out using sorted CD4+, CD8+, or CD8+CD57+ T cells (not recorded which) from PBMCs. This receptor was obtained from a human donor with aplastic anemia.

The CDR3 sequence is CSARQDAGYAF. The DNA is as follows: TGCAGTGCTAGGCAGGACGCTGGTTACGCCTTC. The V and J genes are TRBV20-1 and TRBJ1-2; too little of a D gene remains to name it. The germline V gene (reference sequence) supplies CDR1 DFQATT and CDR2 SNEGSKA. The cysteine opens and the phenylalanine closes a CDR3 of 11 amino acids. Only the CDR3 region is kept as DNA, spanning 33 bases read in frame from base 1.